This T cell receptor (beta chain) was sequenced for a study of T cell repertoires in cytomegalovirus infection. Overall study: Both recently identified HLA-C-restricted and well-studied HLA-B-restricted CMV epitopes were used in the study. Indications came from public TCR beta signatures; they pointed to CMV infection and to a matching HLA type. Notes on the study in general: Cumulated frequencies of public TCR beta families served to identify carriers of CMV plus the relevant HLA. Dominant in the ex vivo response were TCR beta clonotypes restricted by HLA-C and specific for CMV.

TCRdb re-analysed the reads in MiXCR, keeping a single row per CDR3 protein. The sample lists roughly 350,000 distinct CDR3 sequences, about 35% occurring once. About this clonotype itself: The antigen is not known.

CDR1 is ENHRY and CDR2 is SYGVKD in the germline V gene. V lost 5 bases and J lost 4, with 10 bases in between. The CDR3 is 13 amino acids. This sample comprised cultured PBMCs, obtained from culture after CMV antigen stimulation. The TCR was taken from a human donor in good health (CMV status not recorded). Some clones in this sample may be carry-over from other donors' samples. This chain connects TRBV10-3 to TRBJ2-3; no firm D call. CDR3 bases: TGTGCCATCAGTCCCGCTGGGTCAGATACGCAGTATTTT. Protein: CAISPAGSDTQYF.